The clone carrying this TCR beta chain was detected ten times or more. The data are from a study of T cells after yellow fever vaccination. TCRdb fed the 5' RACE reads into MiXCR, producing one record per CDR3 protein. The sample lists over 150,000 distinct CDR3 sequences, roughly 6.2% occurring once. V was trimmed by 3 bases and J by 7 bases, leaving 13 bases between them. Germline-derived CDR1 and CDR2 are SGHTA and FQGNSA. The CDR3 contains 14 residues. The sample here was CD4+ T cells sorted from PBMCs, taken on the day of the first yellow fever vaccination. The source is a man younger than 35 who received the YFV17D yellow fever vaccine. The chain carries TRBV7-2 and TRBJ2-4, with D unclear. The CDR3 DNA sequence: TGTGCCAGCAGCTTGGACCGGACCCCGAACATTCAGTACTTC. Protein: CASSLDRTPNIQYF.